Listed below are T cell receptor beta chains from one sample, sequenced in a study of blood T cells in healthy people across ages. TCRdb itself ran the 5' RACE reads through MiXCR, one entry per CDR3 protein. The sample carries some 1.5 million distinct CDR3 sequences, approximately 28% recorded once. Specimen: blood. The receptor source for this set is a woman in her twenties or thirties in good health. Both conserved end residues are part of each CDR3. A D gene is named only where the DNA matches it firmly. Clone size appears in some rows only: once, few, many, or a class for an expanded clone.

size,D,V,J,DNA,CDR3
few,TRBD2,TRBV5-1,TRBJ2-1,TGCGCCAGCAGCTTGACACTAGCGGGGGGCCCGGGCGATGAGCAGTTCTTC,CASSLTLAGGPGDEQFF
many,TRBD2,TRBV6-2/TRBV6-3,TRBJ2-7,TGTGCCAGCACCCCAGGGACTAGCGTTCTGAACGAGCAGTACTTC,CASTPGTSVLNEQYF
few,-,TRBV7-2,TRBJ2-7,TGTGCCAGCAGCTTGGGAGCCCATGAAGACGAGCAGTACTTC,CASSLGAHEDEQYF
many,-,TRBV29-1,TRBJ2-7,TGCAGCGTTGAAGAGTCTAGGGGCGAGCAGTACTTC,CSVEESRGEQYF
many,TRBD1,TRBV30,TRBJ2-7,TGTGCCTGGAGGGAGACAGGGGGAAACGAGCAGTACTTC,CAWRETGGNEQYF
-,-,TRBV27,TRBJ2-7,TGTGCCAGCAGTTTATCCACGGGTACTAGGGCCGGGTACGAGCAGTACTTC,CASSLSTGTRAGYEQYF
few,-,TRBV20-1,TRBJ1-5,TGCAGTGCTAGAAACCCAGGGTTGGCTCAGCCCCAGCATTTT,CSARNPGLAQPQHF
-,-,TRBV30,TRBJ2-7,TGTGCCTGGAAGGAGGGCCACGAGCAGTACTTC,CAWKEGHEQYF
many,-,TRBV6-5,TRBJ1-4,TGTGCCAGCAGTCGCTTACAAGTACGGGATGAAAAACTGTTTTTT,CASSRLQVRDEKLFF
-,-,TRBV29-1,TRBJ1-1,TGCAGCGTTGGCGGGGCGGGGACCAACACTGAAGCTTTCTTT,CSVGGAGTNTEAFF
once,TRBD1,TRBV2,TRBJ1-4,TGTGCCAGCAGTGGACAGGGCTTTAATGAAAAACTGTTTTTT,CASSGQGFNEKLFF
-,-,TRBV4-2,TRBJ1-2,TGTGCCAGCAGCCAAACCAATGGCAGAAGCAACTTATGGGGCTACACCTTC,CASSQTNGRSNLWGYTF
-,-,TRBV24-1,TRBJ1-1,TGTGCCACCCCCTACCCCTTATCTAACACTGAAGCTTTCTTT,CATPYPLSNTEAFF
few,-,TRBV11-2,TRBJ2-7,TGTGCCAGCAGCAAGAAAGTAAGGGACGAGCAGTACTTC,CASSKKVRDEQYF
few,-,TRBV2,TRBJ2-5,TGTGCCAGCAGTGATCGTTCCGATGCAGGGGAGACCCAGTACTTC,CASSDRSDAGETQYF
few,TRBD2,TRBV20-1,TRBJ2-7,TGCAGTGCTTCACTGACTAGCGGTCTCTCCTACGAGCAGTACTTC,CSASLTSGLSYEQYF
few,-,TRBV12-3/TRBV12-4,TRBJ1-1,TGTGCCAGCAGTCCGCACAGGACTTCGAACACTGAAGCTTTCTTT,CASSPHRTSNTEAFF
-,-,TRBV7-9,TRBJ1-6,TGTGCCAGCAGCCCCCCGGGGGGGGGAGCCTCACCCCTCCACTTT,CASSPPGGGASPLHF
-,TRBD1,TRBV7-9,TRBJ1-2,TGTGCCAGCAGCCTCGGGACAGGGTTGGATGGCTACACCTTC,CASSLGTGLDGYTF
-,-,TRBV20-1,TRBJ2-4,TGCAGTGCCGAAATTGGGGAGGAGCAGTACTTC,CSAEIGEEQYF
-,-,TRBV7-2,TRBJ2-7,TGTGCCAGCAGCTTACACCCGGGAGTAGGATACGAGCAGTACTTC,CASSLHPGVGYEQYF
-,TRBD2,TRBV7-6,TRBJ2-7,TGTGCCAGCAGCTCTCGCCGCGGGACTAGCGGGAGGACCGAGCAGTACTTC,CASSSRRGTSGRTEQYF
-,-,TRBV9,TRBJ1-6,TGTGCCAGCAGCGCCAAGTGGGGTCCACCCACACCCCTCCACTTT,CASSAKWGPPTPLHF
-,-,TRBV28,TRBJ2-7,TGTGCCAGCAGCAAATTAGGGACTTCATCCTACGAGCAGTACTTC,CASSKLGTSSYEQYF
-,-,TRBV24-1,TRBJ2-1,TGTGCCACCCAAGATCAGGGGTCTGGCGGCAATGAGCAGTTCTTC,CATQDQGSGGNEQFF
-,-,TRBV7-9,TRBJ2-2,TGTGCCAGCAGCCGAGAATTCGGGGAGCTGTTTTTT,CASSREFGELFF
-,-,TRBV5-1,TRBJ1-1,TGCGCCAGCAGAGCCGGGAATATGAACACTGAAGCTTTCTTT,CASRAGNMNTEAFF
few,-,TRBV20-1,TRBJ2-6,TGCAGTGCTAGAGCTGCGGCTGGGGCCAACGTCCTGACTTTC,CSARAAAGANVLTF
-,-,TRBV2,TRBJ2-1,TGTGCCAGCAGTGAAGGCGGGGTCCCCTCGATCGATGAGCAGTTCTTC,CASSEGGVPSIDEQFF
-,TRBD1,TRBV4-1,TRBJ1-5,TGCGCCAGCAGCCAGACCGGGACAGGGAACAATCAGCCCCAGCATTTT,CASSQTGTGNNQPQHF
-,TRBD2,TRBV9,TRBJ2-7,TGTGCCAGCAGCGTTGGGACTAGCGGCGAGCAGTACTTC,CASSVGTSGEQYF
-,TRBD1,TRBV5-4,TRBJ2-3,TGTGCCAGCAGCTTGCGACAGGGACCCACAGATACGCAGTATTTT,CASSLRQGPTDTQYF
many,-,TRBV4-1,TRBJ2-5,TGCGCCAGCAGCCAAGGGGCGCTTGGGGAGACCCAGTACTTC,CASSQGALGETQYF
few,-,TRBV29-1,TRBJ1-1,TGCAGCGTTCTCCGGACAGCTGAAGATTTCTTT,CSVLRTAEDFF
few,TRBD1,TRBV6-4,TRBJ2-3,TGTGCCGGCAGTGACTCGGGACAGGGGGCAGATACGCAGTATTTT,CAGSDSGQGADTQYF
-,-,TRBV7-2,TRBJ2-5,TGTGCCAGCAGACATTCCACCCGGGAAGGGACCCAGTACTTC,CASRHSTREGTQYF
many,-,TRBV5-1,TRBJ2-7,TGCGCCAGCAGCTTGGCCCAACAGGCGTCCTACGAGCAGTACTTC,CASSLAQQASYEQYF
-,-,TRBV5-1,TRBJ2-4,TGCGCCAGCAGCTCCCAGGACACCCTAAAGAACATTCAGTACTTC,CASSSQDTLKNIQYF
-,TRBD2,TRBV7-3,TRBJ2-3,TGTGCTAGCAGCCCTAGCGGGGGGGCACAAGATACGCAGTATTTT,CASSPSGGAQDTQYF
many,TRBD1,TRBV7-2,TRBJ1-5,TGTGCCAGCAGCCCTGGGACAGGTCGGAATCAGCCCCAGCATTTT,CASSPGTGRNQPQHF
few,-,TRBV3-1,TRBJ2-7,TGTGCCAGCAGCCAAACCCCAGCGGGCCACGAGCAGTACTTC,CASSQTPAGHEQYF
-,-,TRBV7-6,TRBJ1-2,TGTGCCACCAACAGGAAAGTAGGGGGCTACACCTTC,CATNRKVGGYTF
-,-,TRBV5-1,TRBJ2-5,TGCGCCAGCAGCCCAACCCCGGGCGGGTACCAAGAGACCCAGTACTTC,CASSPTPGGYQETQYF
-,-,TRBV20-1,TRBJ1-5,TGCAGTGCTAGAAACCCCGGCGGAAATCAGCCCCAGCATTTT,CSARNPGGNQPQHF
-,TRBD1,TRBV5-5,TRBJ2-7,TGTGCCAGCAGTATGTCGGGACAGGGGATGCTCTACGAGCAGTACTTC,CASSMSGQGMLYEQYF
many,-,TRBV20-1,TRBJ2-4,TGCAGTGCTAGAGAAGTAGCGGAAGCCAAAAACATTCAGTACTTC,CSAREVAEAKNIQYF
few,TRBD1,TRBV5-1,TRBJ2-1,TGCGCCAGCAGCTTGGCCCGGGACAGGGGGCAACGTCCACTGTTCTTC,CASSLARDRGQRPLFF
many,-,TRBV12-3/TRBV12-4,TRBJ2-5,TGTGCCAGCACCTCCGGGCCACAAGAGACCCAGTACTTC,CASTSGPQETQYF
many,TRBD2,TRBV15,TRBJ2-7,TGTGCCACCAGCAGTCGGGGGGGCCTAGGGATTTACGAGCAGTACTTC,CATSSRGGLGIYEQYF
-,-,TRBV7-9,TRBJ1-2,TGTGCCAGCAGCCCGGTCCAGCTTAACTCCTGTGGCTACACCTTC,CASSPVQLNSCGYTF
few,TRBD1,TRBV10-3,TRBJ2-3,TGTGCCATCAGTGACCCGACAGGGGGGGCCACAGATACGCAGTATTTT,CAISDPTGGATDTQYF
-,-,TRBV20-1,TRBJ1-2,TGCACCTCGGGGGTTACTAACTATGGCTACACCTTC,CTSGVTNYGYTF
-,TRBD1,TRBV29-1,TRBJ2-3,TGCAGCGTTGGGACAGGGCGGGATACGCAGTATTTT,CSVGTGRDTQYF
-,-,TRBV20-1,TRBJ2-1,TGCAGTGCTACCGGACCGGAGAGGAATGGGCAGTTCTTC,CSATGPERNGQFF
many,-,TRBV12-3/TRBV12-4,TRBJ2-5,TGTGCCAGCAGTTTGAGACCTAACCGAGAGACCCAGTACTTC,CASSLRPNRETQYF
many,TRBD2,TRBV10-3,TRBJ2-1,TGTGCCATCACATCTAGCGGGGGGGACAATGAGCAGTTCTTC,CAITSSGGDNEQFF
-,-,TRBV12-3/TRBV12-4,TRBJ1-6,TGTGCCAGCAGTAGACCGGGATTGGGTTCACCCCTCCACTTT,CASSRPGLGSPLHF
few,TRBD2,TRBV3-1,TRBJ2-2,TGTGCCAGCAGCCACCGACTAGCGGGCAAGGCCGGGGAGCTGTTTTTT,CASSHRLAGKAGELFF
many,TRBD2,TRBV20-1,TRBJ2-1,TGCAGTGCTAGAGATCGCTTTAGCGGGACGTCCTACAATGAGCAGTTCTTC,CSARDRFSGTSYNEQFF